Below, 29 T cell receptor beta chains from the same sample are listed, as sequenced in a study of blood T cell repertoires in COVID-19. Profiled with immunoSEQ multiplex PCR; TCRdb holds only in-frame clones, not every one. The table has 300,000 or so clones, 90% seen once. The source material was peripheral blood. These receptors were obtained from a woman aged 25 to 45 with COVID-19, enrolled during active disease.

This chain links TRBV7-9 with TRBJ2-3; 7 nucleotides align to TRBD2. Trimming at V came to 4 bases and at J to 0 bases, leaving 10 bases not matched to a gene. The CDR3 is 17 amino acids. Germline values: CDR1 SEHNR, CDR2 FQNEAQ (reference sequence). CDR3 DNA: TGTGCCAGCAGCTCCCGGCAAGGTAGCGGGAGCACAGATACGCAGTATTTT. Translating it yields CASSSRQGSGSTDTQYF.

The chain is built from TRBV29-1 and TRBJ1-2; TRBD1 aligns across 9 bases. V lost 6 bases to trimming and J lost 4 bases; unmatched junction nucleotides: 9. Germline assignment: CDR1 SQVTM and CDR2 ANQGSEA. This CDR3 has 14 amino acids. DNA for the CDR3: TGCAGCGTCGATCCAGGGGGACAGGGCTATGGCTACACCTTC. It specifies CSVDPGGQGYGYTF. Filled out from reference TRBV29-1 and TRBJ1-2, the complete variable domain reads SAVISQKPSRDICQRGTSLTIQCQVDSQVTMMFWYRQQPGQSLTLIATANQGSEATYESGFVIDKFPISRPNLTFSTLTVSNMSPEDSSIYLCSVDPGGQGYGYTFGSGTRLTVV.

This chain uses TRBV18 with TRBJ1-3, with a weak D call TRBD1 (6 bases). Trimming removed 3 bases at V and 0 bases at J, with 15 bases between. The CDR3 loop spans 17 amino acids. Germline V gene sequence: CDR1 KGHSH, CDR2 LQKENI. DNA of the CDR3: TGTGCCAGCTCACCCACCAGGGACACTTACTCTGGAAACACCATATATTTT. Translation gives CASSPTRDTYSGNTIYF.

This chain connects TRBV5-8 to TRBJ2-7; the match to TRBD1 covers 7 bases. This CDR3 has 13 amino acids. The germline V gene has CDR1 SGHTS and CDR2 YDEGEE. V trimming: 2 bases; J trimming: 3 bases; junction bases outside the gene matches: 2. The CDR3 region is CASSFRDSYEQYF. The CDR3 DNA sequence: TGTGCCAGCAGCTTTAGGGACAGCTACGAGCAGTACTTC.

The chain combines TRBV5-1 with TRBJ1-6, with 7 bases matching TRBD1. J gave up 5 bases and V 0 bases, and 11 bases lay outside the gene matches. The V gene's germline CDR1 is SGHRS and CDR2 YFSETQ. The CDR3 has 18 amino acids. The CDR3 sequence: CASSLGLVTGTDNSPLHF. The CDR3 DNA reads as TGCGCCAGCAGCTTGGGCCTGGTTACCGGGACAGATAATTCACCCCTCCACTTT.

This chain joins TRBV6-5 and TRBJ1-4; D possibly corresponds to TRBD1 (6 bases). The CDR3 runs 15 residues. Germline CDR1 MNHEY, CDR2 SVGAGI. The V gene lost 0 bases and the J gene lost 8 bases, with 13 bases spanning the gap. This CDR3 is CASSYSGRGEEKLFF. DNA of the CDR3: TGTGCCAGCAGTTACTCCGGCAGGGGAGAGGAAAAACTGTTTTTT.

The genes are TRBV3-1 (or the pseudogene TRBV3-2) and TRBJ2-7; TRBD1 is a possible D gene (5 bases). V was cut by 3 bases and J by 12 bases, with 18 bases left in between. Germline V gene lookup returns CDR1 LGHDT and CDR2 YNNKEL (reference sequence). The CDR3 has 13 amino acids. In DNA form, the CDR3 reads TGTGCCAGCAGCCAGGACATAGGCTTAGGTGCGTACTTC. Its translation: CASSQDIGLGAYF.

The J gene is TRBJ2-1, the V gene TRBV7-9, with D perhaps matching TRBD1 (6 bases). This CDR3 is 16 amino acids long. Germline-derived CDR1 and CDR2 are SEHNR and FQNEAQ (reference sequence). V gave up 6 bases and J gave up 1 base, with 16 bases separating them. The CDR3 sequence is CASSWTIGQSYNEQFF. CDR3 DNA: TGTGCCAGCAGTTGGACGATTGGACAGTCCTACAATGAGCAGTTCTTC.

The chain uses TRBV25-1 and TRBJ1-1; tentative D call: TRBD1 (5 bases). The CDR3 runs 14 residues. Germline CDR1 reads MGHDK; CDR2 reads SYGVNS. The V end was cut by 6 bases, the J end by 1 base, with 12 bases between. The CDR3 sequence: CASREDRPNTEAFF. The CDR3 nucleotides read TGTGCCAGCAGGGAAGACAGACCGAACACTGAAGCTTTCTTT.

The chain recombines TRBV7-7 with TRBJ2-7; the match to TRBD2 covers 7 bases. From germline, CDR1 is SSHAT and CDR2 FNYEAQ (reference sequence). The CDR3 covers 15 residues. J lost 0 bases, V lost 5 bases, and 7 bases had no gene match. CDR3 nucleotides: TGTGCCAGCAGCCCGGTAGCGGGCCCCTCCTACGAGCAGTACTTC. Amino acid sequence: CASSPVAGPSYEQYF.

The chain joins TRBV15 to TRBJ1-1; 7 bases map to TRBD1. CDR1 and CDR2 from the germline V gene are LNHNV and YYDKDF (reference sequence). This CDR3 has 14 residues. V was clipped by 5 bases and J by 4 bases; unmatched bases: 7. The CDR3 coding sequence is TGTGCCACCAGCGTTAACAGGGGAGCCACTGAAGCTTTCTTT. It yields the protein CATSVNRGATEAFF.

This clone has just one count. The chain has TRBV6-5 and TRBJ1-2; the D is unclear. The CDR3 is 14 residues long. The V and J ends lost 7 bases and 4 bases respectively, with 16 bases between them. Germline V lookup: CDR1 MNHEY, CDR2 SVGAGI. Here the CDR3 reads CASTPLRAFYGYTF. The CDR3, as DNA: TGTGCCAGCACCCCATTAAGAGCGTTCTATGGCTACACCTTC.

The chain has TRBV6-5 and TRBJ2-1; 7 nucleotides align to TRBD2. V shed 2 bases and J 6 bases; nucleotides not matched to a gene: 4. CDR3 length: 14 amino acids. The germline CDR1 and CDR2 sequences are MNHEY and SVGAGI. The CDR3 DNA sequence: TGTGCCAGCAGTTACGCGCGGGAGAGCAATGAGCAGTTCTTC. It yields the protein CASSYARESNEQFF.

The chain links TRBV24-1 to TRBJ2-4, with 7 bases that match TRBD2. Germline lookup yields CDR1 KGHDR and CDR2 SFDVKD. J gave up 0 bases and V 4 bases, and 11 bases lay outside the gene matches. The CDR3 is 18 residues long. The CDR3 loop is CATSEPPPGRLAKNIQYF. CDR3 DNA: TGTGCCACCAGTGAACCTCCCCCCGGGAGGCTAGCCAAAAACATTCAGTACTTC.

The chain combines TRBV28 with TRBJ2-7, with TRBD2 matching over 12 bases. Unmatched junction bases numbered 8, after V lost 0 bases and J lost 5 bases. The CDR3 has 17 residues. Per germline, CDR1 MDHEN and CDR2 SYDVKM. CDR3 sequence: CASSLWTTSGRVHEQYF. In nucleotides, the CDR3 is TGTGCCAGCAGTTTATGGACGACTAGCGGGAGAGTCCACGAGCAGTACTTC.

The CDR3 is CASSPPAYEQYF. CDR3 nucleotides: TGTGCCAGCAGCCCCCCGGCCTACGAGCAGTACTTC. The J gene is TRBJ2-7, the V gene TRBV12-3 or TRBV12-4; D is undetermined. This CDR3 is 12 amino acids long. V was cut by 6 bases and J by 2 bases, with 8 bases left in between.

The rearrangement uses TRBV28 and TRBJ1-5; no firm D call. Germline CDR1 MDHEN, CDR2 SYDVKM. This CDR3 contains 17 residues. Trimming removed 3 bases from V and 0 bases from J, with 15 bases in between. This CDR3 is CASSFRGTADSNQPQHF. The DNA of the CDR3 is TGTGCCAGCAGTTTTCGAGGAACGGCGGATAGCAATCAGCCCCAGCATTTT.

The chain employs TRBV30 and TRBJ1-1, with TRBD1 matching 9 bases. The CDR3 totals 16 residues. The germline CDR1 and CDR2 sequences are GTSNPN and SVGIG (reference sequence). The ends lost 6 bases at V and 3 bases at J; junction bases unmatched: 14. CDR3 nucleotides: TGTGCCTGCCTCCGACGGACAGGGGAGTGGGACACTGAAGCTTTCTTT. It yields the protein CACLRRTGEWDTEAFF.

This chain joins TRBV6-5 and TRBJ2-2; 7 bases are shared with TRBD1. The CDR3 has 15 residues. V lost 7 bases, J lost 3 bases, and 8 bases stayed unmatched. Looked up from germline, CDR1 is MNHEY and CDR2 is SVGAGI. CDR3 amino acids: CASNFGQDYTGELFF. CDR3 sequence (DNA): TGTGCCAGCAATTTTGGACAGGATTACACCGGGGAGCTGTTTTTT.

The table lists this clone with a count of one. The junction does not match germline at one end; this may be a read error. Other nucleotide sequences in the sample specify the same CDR3. The chain joins TRBV6-2 or TRBV6-3 to TRBJ1-5; 7 bases are shared with TRBD1. The CDR3 spans 16 residues. Germline CDR1 reads MNHEY; CDR2 reads SVGEGT. The CDR3, as DNA: TGTGCCAGCAGTCAACCACAGGGGACTAGCAACCAGCCCCAGCATTTT. It is translated as CASSQPQGTSNQPQHF.

The chain is built from TRBV19 and TRBJ2-3, with D maybe TRBD2 (6 bases). Germline values: CDR1 LNHDA, CDR2 SQIVND (reference sequence). V was clipped by 10 bases and J by 1 base, with 12 bases between them. This CDR3 spans 13 amino acids. CDR3 loop: CATRASGTDTQYF. In DNA form, the CDR3 reads TGTGCCACTCGGGCTAGCGGCACAGATACGCAGTATTTT.

This clone was observed a single time. V is TRBV6-5 and J is TRBJ2-1; possible D gene TRBD2, 6 bases. In germline, CDR1 is MNHEY, CDR2 SVGAGI. The ends were cut back, 8 bases at V and 6 bases at J, with 17 bases in the middle. The CDR3 spans 14 residues. CDR3 in amino acids: CASCGTRGVNEQFF. CDR3 sequence (DNA): TGTGCCAGCTGCGGGACTCGAGGGGTCAATGAGCAGTTCTTC.

This clone was seen once. The chain is built from TRBV19 and TRBJ2-1; 9 bases agree with TRBD2. Per the germline V gene, CDR1 is LNHDA and CDR2 is SQIVND (reference sequence). V was clipped by 4 bases and J by 8 bases; unmatched bases: 6. The CDR3 has 14 amino acids. The DNA for the CDR3 is TGTGCCAGTAGTAGTAGCGGGAGCGCGTATGAGCAGTTCTTC. Translated: CASSSSGSAYEQFF.

The V call is TRBV5-6, the J call TRBJ1-1; 7 bases line up with TRBD1. Germline-derived CDR1 and CDR2 are SGHDT and YYEEEE. Germline trimming cut 3 bases from V and 7 bases from J; bases unmatched to any gene: 18. The length of the CDR3 is 17 residues. CDR3 DNA sequence: TGTGCCAGCAGCTACACGGGGGACAGATGGGAAGTAGGTGAAGCTTTCTTT. Protein: CASSYTGDRWEVGEAFF.

The chain couples TRBV24-1 to TRBJ1-2; TRBD1 agrees at 11 bases. The CDR3 runs to 15 residues. V dropped 5 bases and J dropped 6; count of bases not matched to a gene: 7. The germline V gene has CDR1 KGHDR and CDR2 SFDVKD. Written as DNA, the CDR3 is TGTGCCACCAGTGGGATGGGACAGGGGGAGAATGGCTACACCTTC. This translates into CATSGMGQGENGYTF.

This chain uses TRBV25-1 with TRBJ1-2; maybe TRBD1 (5 bases). The V end lost 1 base, the J end lost 4 bases, and 13 bases lay between the germline ends. The CDR3 covers 15 residues. Looked up from germline, CDR1 is MGHDK and CDR2 is SYGVNS. The DNA of the CDR3 is TGTGCCAGCAGTGAATTCTTCGACAGTTCCTATGGCTACACCTTC. This encodes CASSEFFDSSYGYTF.

This clone was recorded at least ten times. This chain's CDR3 is CASSRTSGSSYEQYF. The CDR3 region has the DNA TGTGCCAGCAGCCGGACTAGCGGGAGCTCCTACGAGCAGTACTTC. V and J are TRBV3-1 (or the pseudogene TRBV3-2) and TRBJ2-7; TRBD2 aligns across 13 bases. The J segment lost 0 bases and the V segment lost 4 bases, leaving 0 bases of the junction unmatched. Per the germline V gene, CDR1 is LGHDT and CDR2 is YNNKEL (reference sequence). The CDR3 has 15 amino acids.

The chain joins TRBV6-2 or TRBV6-3 to TRBJ1-4; no reliable D call. Trimming took 5 bases from V and 7 from J, leaving 14 bases between them. From germline, CDR1 is MNHEY and CDR2 SVGEGT. The CDR3 has 14 amino acids. In DNA, the CDR3 is TGTGCCAGCAGTCGGCGAGGAGGAGGTGAAAAACTGTTTTTT. Amino acids: CASSRRGGGEKLFF.

The chain carries TRBV6-2 or TRBV6-3 and TRBJ2-7; TRBD1 matches at 9 bases. The CDR3 extends over 14 amino acids. Unmatched junction bases numbered 8, after V lost 5 bases and J lost 6 bases. Looked up from germline, CDR1 is MNHEY and CDR2 is SVGEGT. CDR3 residues: CASSHRGRLGEQYF. Here the CDR3 DNA reads TGTGCCAGCAGTCACAGGGGGCGACTCGGCGAGCAGTACTTC.